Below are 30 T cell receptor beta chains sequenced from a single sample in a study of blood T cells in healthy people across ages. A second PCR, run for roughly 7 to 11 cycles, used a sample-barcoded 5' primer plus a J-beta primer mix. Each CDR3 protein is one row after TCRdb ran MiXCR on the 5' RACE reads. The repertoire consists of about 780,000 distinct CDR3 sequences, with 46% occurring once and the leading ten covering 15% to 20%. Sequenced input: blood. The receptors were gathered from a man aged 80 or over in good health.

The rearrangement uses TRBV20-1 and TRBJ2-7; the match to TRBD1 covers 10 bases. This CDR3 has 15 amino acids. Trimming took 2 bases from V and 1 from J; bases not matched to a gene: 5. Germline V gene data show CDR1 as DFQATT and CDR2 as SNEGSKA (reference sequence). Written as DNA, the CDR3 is TGCAGTGCTAGACGGGGACAGGGGATATCCTACGAGCAGTACTTC. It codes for CSARRGQGISYEQYF.

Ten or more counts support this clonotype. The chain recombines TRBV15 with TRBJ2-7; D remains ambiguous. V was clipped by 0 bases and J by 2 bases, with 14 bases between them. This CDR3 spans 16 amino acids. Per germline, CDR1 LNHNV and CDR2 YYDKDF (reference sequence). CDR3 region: CATSRDRGASTYEQYF. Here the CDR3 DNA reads TGTGCCACCAGCAGAGATCGCGGCGCCTCGACCTACGAGCAGTACTTC.

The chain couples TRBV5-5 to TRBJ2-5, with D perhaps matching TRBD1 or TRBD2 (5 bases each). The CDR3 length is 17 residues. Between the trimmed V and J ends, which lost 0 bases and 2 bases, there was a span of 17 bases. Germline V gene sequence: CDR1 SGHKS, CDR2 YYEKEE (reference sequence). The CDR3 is CASSLVLSGAAQETQYF. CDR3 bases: TGTGCCAGCAGCTTGGTTCTCTCCGGGGCCGCTCAAGAGACCCAGTACTTC.

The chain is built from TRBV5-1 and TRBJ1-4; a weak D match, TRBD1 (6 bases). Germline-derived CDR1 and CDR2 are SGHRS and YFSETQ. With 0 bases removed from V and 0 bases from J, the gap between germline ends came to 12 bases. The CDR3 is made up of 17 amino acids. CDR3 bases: TGCGCCAGCAGCTTGGGACAGGACGTAGCAACTAATGAAAAACTGTTTTTT. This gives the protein CASSLGQDVATNEKLFF.

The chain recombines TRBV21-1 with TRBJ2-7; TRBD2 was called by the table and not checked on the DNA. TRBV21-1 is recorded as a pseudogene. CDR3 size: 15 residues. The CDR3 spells CASSFRTSCRDEQYF. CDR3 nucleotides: TGTGCCAGCAGCTTCCGGACTAGTTGTAGGGACGAGCAGTACTTC.

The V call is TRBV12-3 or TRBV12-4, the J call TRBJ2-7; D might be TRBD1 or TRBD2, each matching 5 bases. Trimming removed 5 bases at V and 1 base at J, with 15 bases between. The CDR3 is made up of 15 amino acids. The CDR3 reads CASSPGTRGSYEQYF. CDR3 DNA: TGTGCCAGCAGTCCCGGGACCCGAGGGTCCTACGAGCAGTACTTC.

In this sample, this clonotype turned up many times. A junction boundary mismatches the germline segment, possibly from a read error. CDR3: CASSLGGASYEQYF. The CDR3 DNA reads TGTGCCAGCAGTTTAGGGGGAGCCTCCTACGAGCAGTACTTC. The chain recombines TRBV7-2 with TRBJ2-7; TRBD1 might be the D (6 bases). The CDR3 is made up of 14 amino acids. Germline V gene lookup returns CDR1 SGHTA and CDR2 FQGNSA. Based on the CDR3 plus reference TRBV7-2 and TRBJ2-7, the full variable domain is GAGVSQSPSNKVTEKGKDVELRCDPISGHTALYWYRQSLGQGLEFLIYFQGNSAPDKSGLPSDRFSAERTGGSVSTLTIQRTQQEDSAVYLCASSLGGASYEQYFGPGTRLTVT.

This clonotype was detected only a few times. The CDR3 loop is CASSLGAGTSGRLSTDTQYF. The CDR3 coding sequence is TGTGCCAGCAGCTTAGGGGCCGGGACTAGCGGGAGGCTTAGCACAGATACGCAGTATTTT. The chain employs TRBV7-8 and TRBJ2-3, with TRBD2 matching 15 bases. The length of the CDR3 is 20 residues. V shed 1 base, J shed 0 bases, and the junction held 8 bases outside the gene matches. Germline assignment: CDR1 SGHVS and CDR2 FQNEAQ.

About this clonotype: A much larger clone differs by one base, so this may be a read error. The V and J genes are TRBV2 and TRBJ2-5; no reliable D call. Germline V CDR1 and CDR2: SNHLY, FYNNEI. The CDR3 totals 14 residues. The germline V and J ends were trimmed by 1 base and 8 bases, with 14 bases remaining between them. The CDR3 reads CASSEGKGKRTQYF. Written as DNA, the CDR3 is TGTGCCAGCAGTGAAGGAAAAGGGAAGAGAACCCAGTACTTC.

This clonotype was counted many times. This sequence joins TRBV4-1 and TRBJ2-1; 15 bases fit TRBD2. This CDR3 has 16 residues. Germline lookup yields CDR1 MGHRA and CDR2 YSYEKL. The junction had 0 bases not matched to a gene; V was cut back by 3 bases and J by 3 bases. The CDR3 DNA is TGCGCCAGCAGCCAGGGACTAGCGGGGGGCTACAATGAGCAGTTCTTC. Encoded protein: CASSQGLAGGYNEQFF.

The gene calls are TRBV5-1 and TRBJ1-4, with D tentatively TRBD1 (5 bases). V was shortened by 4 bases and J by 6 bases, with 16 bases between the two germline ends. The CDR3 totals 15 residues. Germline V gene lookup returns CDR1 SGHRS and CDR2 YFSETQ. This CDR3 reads CASSPLGGGDEKLFF. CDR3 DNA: TGCGCCAGCAGCCCTCTCGGGGGTGGGGATGAAAAACTGTTTTTT.

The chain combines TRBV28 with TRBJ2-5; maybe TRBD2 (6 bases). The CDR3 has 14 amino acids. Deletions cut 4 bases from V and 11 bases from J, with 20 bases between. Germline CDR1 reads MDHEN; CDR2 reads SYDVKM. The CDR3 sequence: CASSYGGAYNGQYF. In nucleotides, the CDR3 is TGTGCCAGCAGTTACGGGGGAGCCTACAATGGGCAGTACTTC. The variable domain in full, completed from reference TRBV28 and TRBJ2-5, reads DVKVTQSSRYLVKRTGEKVFLECVQDMDHENMFWYRQDPGLGLRLIYFSYDVKMKEKGDIPEGYSVSREKKERFSLILESASTNQTSMYLCASSYGGAYNGQYFGPGTRLLVL.

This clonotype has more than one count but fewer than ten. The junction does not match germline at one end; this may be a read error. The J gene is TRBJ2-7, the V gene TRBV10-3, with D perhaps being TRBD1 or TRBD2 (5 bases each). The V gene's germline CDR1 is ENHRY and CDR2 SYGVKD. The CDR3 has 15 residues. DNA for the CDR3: TGTGCCACCAGTGAGTCCCGGGAAGCATCAGGGGAGCAGTACTTC. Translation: CATSESREASGEQYF.

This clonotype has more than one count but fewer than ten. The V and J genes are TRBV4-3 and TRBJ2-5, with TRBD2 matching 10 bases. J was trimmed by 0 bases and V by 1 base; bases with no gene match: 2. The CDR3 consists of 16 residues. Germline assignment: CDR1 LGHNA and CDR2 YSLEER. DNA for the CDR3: TGCGCCAGCAGCCAAGGGACTAGCGGTCACCAAGAGACCCAGTACTTC. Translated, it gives CASSQGTSGHQETQYF.

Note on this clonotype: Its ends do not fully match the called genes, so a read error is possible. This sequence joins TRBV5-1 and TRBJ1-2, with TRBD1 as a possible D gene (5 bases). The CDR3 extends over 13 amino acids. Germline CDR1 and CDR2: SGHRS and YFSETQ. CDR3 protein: CTSRSDTNRGYTF. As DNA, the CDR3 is TGCACCAGCAGATCGGACACAAACCGGGGCTACACCTTC.

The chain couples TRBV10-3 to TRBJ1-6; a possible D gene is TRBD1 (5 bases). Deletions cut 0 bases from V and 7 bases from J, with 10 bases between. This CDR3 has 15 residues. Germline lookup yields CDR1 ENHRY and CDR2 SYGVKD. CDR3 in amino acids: CAISESGQDNSPLHF. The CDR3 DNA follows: TGTGCCATCAGTGAGTCGGGGCAGGACAATTCACCCCTCCACTTT.

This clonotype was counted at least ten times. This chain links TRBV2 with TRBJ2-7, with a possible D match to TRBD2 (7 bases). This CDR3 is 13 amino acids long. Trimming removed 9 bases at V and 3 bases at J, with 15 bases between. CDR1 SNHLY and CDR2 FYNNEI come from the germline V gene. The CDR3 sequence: CASSGLGGYEQYF. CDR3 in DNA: TGTGCCAGTTCCGGACTAGGGGGCTACGAGCAGTACTTC.

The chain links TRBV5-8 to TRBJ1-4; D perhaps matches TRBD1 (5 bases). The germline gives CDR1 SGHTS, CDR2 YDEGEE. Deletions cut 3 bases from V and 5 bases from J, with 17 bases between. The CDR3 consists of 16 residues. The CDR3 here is CASSSGVGTENEKLFF. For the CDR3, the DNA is TGTGCCAGCAGCTCTGGGGTCGGGACGGAGAATGAAAAACTGTTTTTT.

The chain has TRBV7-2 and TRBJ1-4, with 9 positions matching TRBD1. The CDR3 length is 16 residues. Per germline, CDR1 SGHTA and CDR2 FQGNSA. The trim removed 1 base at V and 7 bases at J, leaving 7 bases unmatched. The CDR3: CASSLGVTGGPEKLFF. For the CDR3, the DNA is TGTGCCAGCAGCTTAGGGGTTACAGGGGGCCCTGAAAAACTGTTTTTT.

As DNA, the CDR3 is TGTGCCAGCAGTTACCGACGACTAGCGGGGGACAATGAGCAGTTCTTC. As protein: CASSYRRLAGDNEQFF. The J gene is TRBJ2-1, the V gene TRBV7-2, with 12 bases identical to TRBD2. Per germline, CDR1 SGHTA and CDR2 FQGNSA. The CDR3 length is 16 residues. V lost 6 bases to trimming and J lost 5 bases; unmatched junction nucleotides: 8.

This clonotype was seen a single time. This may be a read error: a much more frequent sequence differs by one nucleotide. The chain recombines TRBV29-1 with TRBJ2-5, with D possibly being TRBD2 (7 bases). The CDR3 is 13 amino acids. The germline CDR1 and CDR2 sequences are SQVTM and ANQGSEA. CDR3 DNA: TGCAGCGTCCCGACGGGGGGCCAAGAGACCCGGTACTTC. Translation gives CSVPTGGQETRYF.

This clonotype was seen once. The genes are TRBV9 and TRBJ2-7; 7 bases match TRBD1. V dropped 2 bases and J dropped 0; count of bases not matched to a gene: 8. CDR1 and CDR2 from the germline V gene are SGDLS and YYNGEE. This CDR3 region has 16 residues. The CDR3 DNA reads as TGTGCCAGCAGCGTTAGGGGGACAGCTGCCTCCTACGAGCAGTACTTC. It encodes CASSVRGTAASYEQYF.

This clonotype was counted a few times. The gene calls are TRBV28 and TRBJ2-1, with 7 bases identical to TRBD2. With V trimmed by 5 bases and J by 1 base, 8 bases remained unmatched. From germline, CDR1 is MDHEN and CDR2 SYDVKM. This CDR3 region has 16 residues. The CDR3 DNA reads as TGTGCCAGCAGTCCAACGGGAGGCCTTTCCTACAATGAGCAGTTCTTC. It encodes CASSPTGGLSYNEQFF.

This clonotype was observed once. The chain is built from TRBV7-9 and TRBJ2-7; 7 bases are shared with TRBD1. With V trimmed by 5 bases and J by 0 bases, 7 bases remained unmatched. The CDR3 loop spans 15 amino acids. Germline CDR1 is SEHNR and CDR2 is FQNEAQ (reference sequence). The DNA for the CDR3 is TGTGCCAGCAGCAGCGACAGGGTTTTCTCCTACGAGCAGTACTTC. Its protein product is CASSSDRVFSYEQYF.

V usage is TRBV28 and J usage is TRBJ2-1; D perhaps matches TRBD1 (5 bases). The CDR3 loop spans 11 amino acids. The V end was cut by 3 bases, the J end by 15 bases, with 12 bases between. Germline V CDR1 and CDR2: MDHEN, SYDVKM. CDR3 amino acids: CASSFWAGRFF. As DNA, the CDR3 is TGTGCCAGCAGTTTTTGGGCAGGGCGGTTCTTC.

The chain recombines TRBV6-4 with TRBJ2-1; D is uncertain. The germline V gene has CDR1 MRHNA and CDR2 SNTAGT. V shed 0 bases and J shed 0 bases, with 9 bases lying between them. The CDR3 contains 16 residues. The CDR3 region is CASSDSMRNSYNEQFF. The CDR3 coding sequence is TGTGCCAGCAGTGACTCGATGAGGAACTCCTACAATGAGCAGTTCTTC.

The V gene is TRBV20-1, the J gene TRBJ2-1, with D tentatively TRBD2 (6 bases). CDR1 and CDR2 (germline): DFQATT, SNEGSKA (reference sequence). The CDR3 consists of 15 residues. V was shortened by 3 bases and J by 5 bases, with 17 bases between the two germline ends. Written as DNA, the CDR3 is TGCAGTGCTAGGAAGGGCTTAGCGGAACACAATGAGCAGTTCTTC. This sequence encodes CSARKGLAEHNEQFF.

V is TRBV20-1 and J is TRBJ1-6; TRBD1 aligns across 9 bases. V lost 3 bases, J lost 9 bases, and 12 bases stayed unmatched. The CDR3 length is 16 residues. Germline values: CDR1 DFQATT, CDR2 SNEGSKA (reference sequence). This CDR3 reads CSASFAGQGPSSPLHF. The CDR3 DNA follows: TGCAGTGCTAGCTTTGCGGGACAGGGACCTTCTTCACCCCTCCACTTT.

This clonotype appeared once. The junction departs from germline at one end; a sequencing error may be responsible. In nucleotides, the CDR3 is TGTGCCACCAGTGATTTGGGGACTAGCGGCACAGAGACGCAGTATTTT. This sequence encodes CATSDLGTSGTETQYF. V gene TRBV24-1 combines with J gene TRBJ2-3; TRBD2 matches 11 bases. This CDR3 is built from 16 residues. Germline V CDR1 and CDR2: KGHDR, SFDVKD.

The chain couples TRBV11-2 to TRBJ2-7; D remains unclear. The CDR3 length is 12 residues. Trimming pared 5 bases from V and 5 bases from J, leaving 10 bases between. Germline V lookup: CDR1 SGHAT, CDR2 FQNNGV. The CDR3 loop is CASSPPGHEQYF. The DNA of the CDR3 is TGTGCCAGCAGCCCCCCAGGTCACGAGCAGTACTTC.